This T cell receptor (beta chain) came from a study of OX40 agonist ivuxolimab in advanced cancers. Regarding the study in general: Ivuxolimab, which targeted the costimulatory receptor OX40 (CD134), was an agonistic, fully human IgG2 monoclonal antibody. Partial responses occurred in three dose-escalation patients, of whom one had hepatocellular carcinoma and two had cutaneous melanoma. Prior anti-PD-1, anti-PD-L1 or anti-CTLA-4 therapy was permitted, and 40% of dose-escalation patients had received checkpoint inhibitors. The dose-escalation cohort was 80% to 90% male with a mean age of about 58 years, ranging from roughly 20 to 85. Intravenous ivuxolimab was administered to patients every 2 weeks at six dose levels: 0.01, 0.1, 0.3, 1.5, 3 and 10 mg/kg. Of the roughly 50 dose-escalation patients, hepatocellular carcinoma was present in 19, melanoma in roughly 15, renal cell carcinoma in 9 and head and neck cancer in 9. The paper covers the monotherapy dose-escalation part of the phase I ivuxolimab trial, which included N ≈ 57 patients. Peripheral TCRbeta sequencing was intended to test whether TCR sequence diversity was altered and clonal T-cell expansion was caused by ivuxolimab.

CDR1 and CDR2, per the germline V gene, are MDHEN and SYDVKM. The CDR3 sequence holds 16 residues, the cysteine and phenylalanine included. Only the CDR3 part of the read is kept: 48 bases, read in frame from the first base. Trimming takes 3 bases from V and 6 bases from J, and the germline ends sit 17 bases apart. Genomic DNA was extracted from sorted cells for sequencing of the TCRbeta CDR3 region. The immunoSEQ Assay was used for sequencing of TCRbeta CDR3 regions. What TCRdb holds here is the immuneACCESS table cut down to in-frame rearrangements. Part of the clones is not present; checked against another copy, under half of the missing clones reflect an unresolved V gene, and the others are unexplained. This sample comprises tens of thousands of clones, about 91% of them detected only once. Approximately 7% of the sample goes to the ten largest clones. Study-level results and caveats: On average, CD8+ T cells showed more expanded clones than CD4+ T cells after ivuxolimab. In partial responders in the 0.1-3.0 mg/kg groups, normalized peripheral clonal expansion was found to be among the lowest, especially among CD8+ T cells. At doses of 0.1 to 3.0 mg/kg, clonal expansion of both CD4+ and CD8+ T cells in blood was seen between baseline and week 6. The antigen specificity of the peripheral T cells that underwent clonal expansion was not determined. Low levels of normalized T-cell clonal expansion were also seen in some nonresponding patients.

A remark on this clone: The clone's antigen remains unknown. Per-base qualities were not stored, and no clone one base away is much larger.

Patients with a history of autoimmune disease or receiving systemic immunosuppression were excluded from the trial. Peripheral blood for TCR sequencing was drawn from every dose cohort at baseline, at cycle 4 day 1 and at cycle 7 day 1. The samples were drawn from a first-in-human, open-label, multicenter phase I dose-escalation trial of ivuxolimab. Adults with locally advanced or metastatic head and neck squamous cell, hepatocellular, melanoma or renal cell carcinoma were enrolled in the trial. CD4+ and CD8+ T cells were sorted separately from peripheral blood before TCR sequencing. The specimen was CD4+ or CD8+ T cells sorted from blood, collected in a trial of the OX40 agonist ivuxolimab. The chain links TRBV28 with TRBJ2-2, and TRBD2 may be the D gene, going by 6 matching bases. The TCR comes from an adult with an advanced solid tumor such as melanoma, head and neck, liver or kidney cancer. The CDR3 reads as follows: CASSLLLRGRAGELFF. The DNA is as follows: TGTGCCAGCAGTTTGTTGTTGCGGGGAAGGGCCGGGGAGCTGTTTTTT.